This T cell receptor beta chain stems from a study of blood T cells in healthy people across ages. Overall study findings and caveats: Any changes in expanded clonotypes were possibly confounded, as donor CMV status remained unknown.

Together with a sample-barcoded 5' primer, a J-beta primer mix was included in a second PCR lasting about 7 to 12 cycles. TCRdb reprocessed the 5' RACE reads with MiXCR, giving one entry per CDR3 protein. Among 1.5 million to 1.8 million distinct CDR3 sequences, around 40% were seen once, and the ten largest hold less than 5%. Remarks on this clonotype: Its antigen is currently unknown.

The CDR3 consists of 15 residues. Germline V lookup: CDR1 MNHEY, CDR2 SMNVEV (reference sequence). Sequencing input: blood. The chain has TRBV27 and TRBJ2-1; a weak D match, TRBD2 (5 bases). The end of the DNA fits TRBJ2-7 better, so the J call may be wrong. This sequence originates from a woman under 30 in good health. CDR3 residues: CASRREIGLYNEQYF. CDR3 DNA sequence: TGTGCCAGCAGGAGGGAGATAGGGTTATACAATGAGCAGTACTTC.